These 15 T cell receptor beta chains were all obtained from the same sample, sequenced in a study of blood T cell repertoires in COVID-19. Produced via immunoSEQ multiplex PCR; TCRdb's table is partial and in-frame only. The table includes 78,000 or so clones, roughly 87% detected once. The sequencing input was peripheral blood. The receptors here all came from a man at least 80 years old with acute or convalescent COVID-19.

V usage is TRBV19 and J usage is TRBJ2-1, with TRBD2 matching over 7 bases. Looked up from germline, CDR1 is LNHDA and CDR2 is SQIVND (reference sequence). Trimming at V came to 7 bases and at J to 6 bases, leaving 9 bases not matched to a gene. The length of the CDR3 is 14 residues. CDR3 amino acids: CASKALRGGNEQFF. In DNA, the CDR3 is TGTGCCAGTAAGGCCCTCCGCGGGGGCAATGAGCAGTTCTTC.

The J gene is TRBJ2-7, the V gene TRBV30; 10 nucleotides align to TRBD1. V dropped 5 bases and J dropped 4; count of bases not matched to a gene: 2. Germline V gene sequence: CDR1 GTSNPN, CDR2 SVGIG (reference sequence). The CDR3 runs 12 residues. The CDR3 DNA sequence: TGTGCCTGGGACAGGGGGCGATACGAGCAGTACTTC. Protein sequence: CAWDRGRYEQYF.

The rearrangement links TRBV5-1 to TRBJ2-2; D possibly corresponds to TRBD1 (6 bases). V lost 5 bases and J lost 0, with 8 bases in between. The CDR3 sequence is 14 residues long. CDR1 SGHRS and CDR2 YFSETQ come from the germline V gene. The CDR3 region has the DNA TGCGCCAGCAGGGACAGCGCGAACACCGGGGAGCTGTTTTTT. This encodes CASRDSANTGELFF.

The chain recombines TRBV29-1 with TRBJ1-1; D may be TRBD1 (6 bases). CDR3 length equals 12 residues. Germline assignment: CDR1 SQVTM and CDR2 ANQGSEA. V was shortened by 4 bases and J by 7 bases, with 13 bases between the two germline ends. CDR3 residues: CSVGTGGLEAFF. CDR3 DNA sequence: TGCAGCGTTGGAACCGGGGGGCTTGAAGCTTTCTTT.

This chain connects TRBV11-2 to TRBJ1-2; a possible D gene is TRBD1 (5 bases). Per the germline V gene, CDR1 is SGHAT and CDR2 is FQNNGV. The CDR3 is 12 residues long. Trimming shortened V by 5 bases and J by 8 bases, and 12 bases separated the two germline ends. CDR3: CASSSPPGGYTF. CDR3 nucleotides: TGTGCCAGCAGCAGCCCGCCAGGGGGCTACACCTTC.

The chain employs TRBV5-8 and TRBJ2-7, with D possibly being TRBD2 (6 bases). This CDR3 has 18 amino acids. Trimming removed 4 bases from V and 3 bases from J, with 26 bases in between. Germline-derived CDR1 and CDR2 are SGHTS and YDEGEE. CDR3 amino acids: CASSLSSMTRSAGYEQYF. CDR3 in DNA: TGTGCCAGCAGCCTTTCCTCTATGACTAGGTCGGCGGGCTACGAGCAGTACTTC. Drawing the rest from reference TRBV5-8 and TRBJ2-7, the complete variable domain is EAGVTQSPTHLIKTRGQQATLRCSPISGHTSVYWYQQALGLGLQFLLWYDEGEERNRGNFPPRFSGRQFPNYSSELNVNALELEDSALYLCASSLSSMTRSAGYEQYFGPGTRLTVT.

This clone occurred a few times. This chain uses TRBV27 with TRBJ1-5; TRBD1 matches at 9 bases. Germline V gene lookup returns CDR1 MNHEY and CDR2 SMNVEV (reference sequence). V was clipped by 5 bases and J by 0 bases; unmatched bases: 8. The CDR3 contains 17 residues. Here the CDR3 reads CASSPRDRVASNQPQHF. CDR3 in DNA: TGTGCCAGCAGTCCTCGGGACAGGGTGGCTAGCAATCAGCCCCAGCATTTT.

There are a few counts of this clone. This rearrangement joins TRBV29-1 to TRBJ2-3, with D possibly being TRBD2 (6 bases). CDR3 length: 12 amino acids. The germline gives CDR1 SQVTM, CDR2 ANQGSEA. Between the trimmed V and J ends, which lost 1 base and 5 bases, there was a span of 7 bases. CDR3 DNA: TGCAGCGTTGAAGTTAGCGGAGATACGCAGTATTTT. Protein sequence: CSVEVSGDTQYF.

The chain has TRBV19 and TRBJ1-5; TRBD1 agrees at 11 bases. V shed 3 bases and J 7 bases; nucleotides not matched to a gene: 5. The CDR3 length is 15 residues. Germline CDR1 reads LNHDA; CDR2 reads SQIVND (reference sequence). CDR3 residues: CASSMGTGGLQPQHF. The CDR3 nucleotides read TGTGCCAGTAGTATGGGGACAGGGGGTCTCCAGCCCCAGCATTTT.

This rearrangement joins TRBV7-9 to TRBJ1-1; 7 positions agree with TRBD1. CDR3 size: 17 residues. V shed 5 bases and J 1 base; nucleotides not matched to a gene: 13. Germline V gives CDR1 SEHNR, CDR2 FQNEAQ (reference sequence). The CDR3 loop is CASSPPPQGLGNTEAFF. CDR3 bases: TGTGCCAGCAGCCCCCCCCCACAGGGGCTGGGGAACACTGAAGCTTTCTTT. Complete variable domain (other parts from reference TRBV7-9 and TRBJ1-1): DTGVSQNPRHKITKRGQNVTFRCDPISEHNRLYWYRQTLGQGPEFLTYFQNEAQLEKSRLLSDRFSAERPKGSFSTLEIQRTEQGDSAMYLCASSPPPQGLGNTEAFFGQGTRLTVV.

The chain joins TRBV7-9 to TRBJ1-4, with D hard to call. This CDR3 has 16 residues. Germline V CDR1 and CDR2: SEHNR, FQNEAQ (reference sequence). Trimming took off 2 bases at V and 3 bases at J, with 13 bases between the two ends. This CDR3 is CASSLTPDTSNEKLFF. The CDR3, as DNA: TGTGCCAGCAGCTTAACCCCCGACACATCTAATGAAAAACTGTTTTTT.

V usage is TRBV10-3 and J usage is TRBJ1-6, with D hard to call. This CDR3 spans 13 amino acids. From germline, CDR1 is ENHRY and CDR2 SYGVKD. Deletions cut 6 bases from V and 10 bases from J, with 13 bases between. CDR3 amino acids: CAISGELNSPLHF. The CDR3, as DNA: TGTGCCATCAGCGGGGAGTTAAACTCACCCCTCCACTTT.

This chain links TRBV18 with TRBJ2-7; 8 bases are shared with TRBD1. Trimming removed 3 bases from V and 6 bases from J; junction bases left unmatched: 7. There are 14 residues in the CDR3. Germline CDR1 reads KGHSH; CDR2 reads LQKENI. The CDR3 is CASSPTGGSSEQYF. The CDR3 region has the DNA TGTGCCAGCTCACCTACAGGGGGTTCGTCCGAGCAGTACTTC.

The rearrangement links TRBV25-1 to TRBJ1-4; TRBD1 matches 7 bases. J lost 3 bases, V lost 3 bases, and 4 bases had no gene match. Germline values: CDR1 MGHDK, CDR2 SYGVNS. CDR3 length: 15 residues. The CDR3 here is CASSERGQPNEKLFF. The DNA of the CDR3 is TGTGCCAGCAGTGAGCGGGGACAGCCTAATGAAAAACTGTTTTTT.

The chain links TRBV11-3 to TRBJ1-4; 9 nucleotides align to TRBD1. Germline V gene data show CDR1 as SGHNT and CDR2 as YENEEA. There are 18 residues in the CDR3. After removal of 5 bases from V and 0 bases from J, the junction contained 10 bases not matched to a gene. CDR3 in DNA: TGTGCCAGCAGCCATTGGACAGGGGATTATGCAACTAATGAAAAACTGTTTTTT. It translates to CASSHWTGDYATNEKLFF.